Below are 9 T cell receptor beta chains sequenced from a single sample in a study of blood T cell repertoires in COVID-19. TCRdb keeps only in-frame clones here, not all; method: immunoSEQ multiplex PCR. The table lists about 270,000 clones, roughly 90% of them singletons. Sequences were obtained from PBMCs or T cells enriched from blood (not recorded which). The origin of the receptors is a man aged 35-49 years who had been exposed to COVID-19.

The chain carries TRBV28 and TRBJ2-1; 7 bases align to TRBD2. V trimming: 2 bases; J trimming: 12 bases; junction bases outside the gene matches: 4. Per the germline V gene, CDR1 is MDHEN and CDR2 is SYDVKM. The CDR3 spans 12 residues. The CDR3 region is CASSLGLAVQFF. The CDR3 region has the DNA TGTGCCAGCAGTTTAGGGCTAGCGGTGCAGTTCTTC.

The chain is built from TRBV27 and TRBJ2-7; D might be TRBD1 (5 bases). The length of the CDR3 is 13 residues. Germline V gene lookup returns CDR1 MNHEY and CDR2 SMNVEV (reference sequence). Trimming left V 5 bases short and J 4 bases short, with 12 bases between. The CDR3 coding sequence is TGTGCCAGCAGTACTGACAGCCAGTACGAGCAGTACTTC. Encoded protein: CASSTDSQYEQYF.

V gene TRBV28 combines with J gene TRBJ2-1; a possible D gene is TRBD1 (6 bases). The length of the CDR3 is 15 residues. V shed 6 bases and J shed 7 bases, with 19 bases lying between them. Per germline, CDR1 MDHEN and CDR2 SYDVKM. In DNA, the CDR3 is TGTGCCAGCAGCCGGACAGCACATAAGGGGAATGAGCAGTTCTTC. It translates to CASSRTAHKGNEQFF.

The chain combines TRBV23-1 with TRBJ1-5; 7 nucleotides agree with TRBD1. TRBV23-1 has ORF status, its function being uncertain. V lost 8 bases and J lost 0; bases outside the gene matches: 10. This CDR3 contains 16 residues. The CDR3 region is CASPNGDSLSNQPQHF. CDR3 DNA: TGCGCCAGCCCAAATGGGGACAGTCTTAGCAATCAGCCCCAGCATTTT.

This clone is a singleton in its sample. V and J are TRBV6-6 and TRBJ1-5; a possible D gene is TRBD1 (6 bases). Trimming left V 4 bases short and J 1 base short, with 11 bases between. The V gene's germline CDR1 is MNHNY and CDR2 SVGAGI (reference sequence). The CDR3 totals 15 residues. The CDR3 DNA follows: TGTGCCAGCAGTTCCGGGACAATGAGCAATCAGCCCCAGCATTTT. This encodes CASSSGTMSNQPQHF.

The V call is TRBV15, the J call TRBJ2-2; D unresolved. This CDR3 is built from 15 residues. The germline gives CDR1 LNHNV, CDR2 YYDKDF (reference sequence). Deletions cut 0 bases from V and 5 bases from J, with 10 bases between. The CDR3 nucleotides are TGTGCCACCAGCAGAGAATTAGCCGCTACCGGGGAGCTGTTTTTT. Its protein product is CATSRELAATGELFF.

As DNA, the CDR3 is TGTGCCAGCAGTTTACTAGCGGGATCGGCCTACAATGAGCAGTTCTTC. This codes for CASSLLAGSAYNEQFF. This chain uses TRBV27 with TRBJ2-1; 9 bases match TRBD2. The CDR3 loop spans 16 amino acids. The germline gives CDR1 MNHEY, CDR2 SMNVEV (reference sequence). Trimming cost V 2 bases and J 2 bases; bases outside gene matches: 4.

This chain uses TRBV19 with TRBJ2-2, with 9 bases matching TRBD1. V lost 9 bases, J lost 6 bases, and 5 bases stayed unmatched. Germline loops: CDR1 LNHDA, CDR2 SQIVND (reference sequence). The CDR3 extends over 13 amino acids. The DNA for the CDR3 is TGTGCCAGCGACAGGGGGTCCCCCGGGGAGCTGTTTTTT. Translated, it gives CASDRGSPGELFF.

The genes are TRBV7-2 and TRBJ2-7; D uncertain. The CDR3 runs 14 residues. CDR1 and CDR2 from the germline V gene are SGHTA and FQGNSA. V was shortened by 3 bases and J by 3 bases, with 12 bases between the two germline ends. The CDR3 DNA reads TGTGCCAGCAGCTTCCGACAAGGTTACTACGAGCAGTACTTC. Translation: CASSFRQGYYEQYF.